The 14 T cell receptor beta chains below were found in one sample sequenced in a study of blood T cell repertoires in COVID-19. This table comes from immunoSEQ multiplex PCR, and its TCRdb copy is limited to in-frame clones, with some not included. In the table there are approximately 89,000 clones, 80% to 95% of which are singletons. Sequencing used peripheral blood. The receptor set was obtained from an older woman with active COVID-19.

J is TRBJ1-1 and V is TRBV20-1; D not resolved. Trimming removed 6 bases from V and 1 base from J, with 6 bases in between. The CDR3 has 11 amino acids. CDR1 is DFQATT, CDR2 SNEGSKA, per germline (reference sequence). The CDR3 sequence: CSARQNTEAFF. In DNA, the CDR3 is TGCAGTGCAAGACAGAACACTGAAGCTTTCTTT.

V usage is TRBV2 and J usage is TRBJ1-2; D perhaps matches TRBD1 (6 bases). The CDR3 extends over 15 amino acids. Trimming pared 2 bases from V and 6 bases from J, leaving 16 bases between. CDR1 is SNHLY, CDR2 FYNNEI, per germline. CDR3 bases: TGTGCCAGCAGTGAATCTTCAGGGGCGGTGAATGGCTACACCTTC. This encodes CASSESSGAVNGYTF. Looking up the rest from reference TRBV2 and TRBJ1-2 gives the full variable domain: EPEVTQTPSHQVTQMGQEVILRCVPISNHLYFYWYRQILGQKVEFLVSFYNNEISEKSEIFDDQFSVERPDGSNFTLKIRSTKLEDSAMYFCASSESSGAVNGYTFGSGTRLTVV.

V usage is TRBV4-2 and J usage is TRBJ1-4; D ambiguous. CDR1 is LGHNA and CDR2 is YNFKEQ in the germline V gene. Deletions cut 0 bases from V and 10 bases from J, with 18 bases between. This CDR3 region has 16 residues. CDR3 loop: CASSQDRRVSGGKLFF. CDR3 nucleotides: TGTGCCAGCAGCCAAGATAGGAGGGTATCGGGAGGAAAACTGTTTTTT.

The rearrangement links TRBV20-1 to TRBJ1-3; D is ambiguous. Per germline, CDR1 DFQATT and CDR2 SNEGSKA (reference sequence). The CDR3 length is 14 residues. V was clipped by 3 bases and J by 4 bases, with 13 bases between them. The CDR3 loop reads CSASNSNLGNTIYF. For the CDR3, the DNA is TGCAGTGCTAGTAATTCTAACCTGGGAAACACCATATATTTT.

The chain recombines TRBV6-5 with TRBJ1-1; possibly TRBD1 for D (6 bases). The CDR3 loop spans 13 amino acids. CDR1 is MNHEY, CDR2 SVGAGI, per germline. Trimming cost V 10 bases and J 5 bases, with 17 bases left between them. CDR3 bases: TGTGCCACCGAGGAGCAGGGACAAACTGAAGCTTTCTTT. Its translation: CATEEQGQTEAFF.

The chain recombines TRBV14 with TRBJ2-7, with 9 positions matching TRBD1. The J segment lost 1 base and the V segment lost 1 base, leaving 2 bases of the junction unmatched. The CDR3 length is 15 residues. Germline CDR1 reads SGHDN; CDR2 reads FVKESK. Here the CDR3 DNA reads TGTGCCAGCAGCCAAGGGACAGGGGATTCCTACGAGCAGTACTTC. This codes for CASSQGTGDSYEQYF.

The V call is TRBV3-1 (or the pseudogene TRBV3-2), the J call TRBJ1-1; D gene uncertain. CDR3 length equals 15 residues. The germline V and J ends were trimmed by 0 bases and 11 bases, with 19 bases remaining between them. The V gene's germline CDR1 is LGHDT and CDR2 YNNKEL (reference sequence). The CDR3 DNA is TGTGCCAGCAGCCAAGATTTGGTACCCAGAAAGAAGGCTTTCTTT. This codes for CASSQDLVPRKKAFF.

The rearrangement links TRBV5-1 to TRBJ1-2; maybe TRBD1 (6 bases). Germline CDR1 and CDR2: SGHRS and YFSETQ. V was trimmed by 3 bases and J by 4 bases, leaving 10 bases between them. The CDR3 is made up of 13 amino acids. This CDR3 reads CASSSGQVYGYTF. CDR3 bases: TGCGCCAGCAGCTCGGGACAAGTCTATGGCTACACCTTC.

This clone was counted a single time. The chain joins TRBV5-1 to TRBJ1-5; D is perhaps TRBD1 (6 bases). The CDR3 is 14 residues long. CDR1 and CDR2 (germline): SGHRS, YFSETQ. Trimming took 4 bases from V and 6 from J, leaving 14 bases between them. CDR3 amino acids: CASSPDSIRQPQHF. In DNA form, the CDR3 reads TGCGCCAGCAGCCCGGACAGTATACGTCAGCCCCAGCATTTT.

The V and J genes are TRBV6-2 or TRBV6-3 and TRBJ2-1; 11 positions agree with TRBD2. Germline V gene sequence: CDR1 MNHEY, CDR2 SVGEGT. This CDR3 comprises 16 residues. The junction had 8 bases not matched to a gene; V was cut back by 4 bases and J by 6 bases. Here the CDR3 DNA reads TGTGCCAGCAGTTGGGGACCGGGACTAGCGGTCAATGAGCAGTTCTTC. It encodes CASSWGPGLAVNEQFF.

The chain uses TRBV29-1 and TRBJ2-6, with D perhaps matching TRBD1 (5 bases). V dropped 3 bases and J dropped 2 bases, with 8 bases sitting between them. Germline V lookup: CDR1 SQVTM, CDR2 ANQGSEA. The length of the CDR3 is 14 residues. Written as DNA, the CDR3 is TGCAGCGTTGACCAGGGAACTGGGGCCAACGTCCTGACTTTC. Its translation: CSVDQGTGANVLTF. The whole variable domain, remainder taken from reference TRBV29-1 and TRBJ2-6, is SAVISQKPSRDICQRGTSLTIQCQVDSQVTMMFWYRQQPGQSLTLIATANQGSEATYESGFVIDKFPISRPNLTFSTLTVSNMSPEDSSIYLCSVDQGTGANVLTFGAGSRLTVL.

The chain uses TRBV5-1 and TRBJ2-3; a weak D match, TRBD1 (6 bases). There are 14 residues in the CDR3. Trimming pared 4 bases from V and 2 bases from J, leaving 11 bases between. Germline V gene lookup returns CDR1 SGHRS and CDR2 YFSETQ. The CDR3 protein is CASSAGQYTDTQYF. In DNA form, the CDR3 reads TGCGCCAGCAGCGCCGGACAGTACACAGATACGCAGTATTTT.

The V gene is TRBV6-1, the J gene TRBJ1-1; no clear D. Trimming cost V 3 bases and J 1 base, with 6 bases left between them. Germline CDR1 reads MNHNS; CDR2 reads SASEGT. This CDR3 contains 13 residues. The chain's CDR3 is CASSESRNTEAFF. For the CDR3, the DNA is TGTGCCAGCAGTGAGTCTAGGAACACTGAAGCTTTCTTT.

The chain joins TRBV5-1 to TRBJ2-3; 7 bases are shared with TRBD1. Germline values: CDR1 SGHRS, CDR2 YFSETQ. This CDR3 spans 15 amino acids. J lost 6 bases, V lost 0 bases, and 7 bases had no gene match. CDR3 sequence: CASSLAPGQPDTQYF. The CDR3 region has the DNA TGCGCCAGCAGCTTGGCCCCGGGACAGCCGGATACGCAGTATTTT.